The 5 T cell receptor beta chains listed next were all sequenced from one sample in a study of T-cell memory formation after mild COVID-19. TCRdb called the 5' RACE reads again in MiXCR, with one record for every CDR3 protein. This sample has 250,000 to 350,000 distinct CDR3 sequences, with 14% found just once. The specimen sequenced was PBMCs or a T cell subset sorted from them (not recorded which). Receptor source: a man younger than 35 who had mild COVID-19 (a few samples of this study predate the infection). Cell type and time point are not known.

Concerning this clonotype: A read error may account for a junction end that differs from germline. V and J are TRBV11-2 and TRBJ1-2, with D uncertain. The length of the CDR3 is 15 residues. In germline, CDR1 is SGHAT, CDR2 FQNNGV. The CDR3 spells CASSLFAGTNHGYTF. As DNA, the CDR3 is TGTGCCAGCAGCTTATTTGCTGGAACTAACCATGGCTACACCTTC.

This clonotype was detected only a few times. The chain recombines TRBV18 with TRBJ2-3; 8 bases agree with TRBD1. Trimming at V came to 2 bases and at J to 2 bases, leaving 21 bases not matched to a gene. The CDR3 loop spans 21 amino acids. Germline V CDR1 and CDR2: KGHSH, LQKENI. The CDR3 DNA reads as TGTGCCAGCTCACCAACGGTAGAAAAGGCCGACAGGGGTTGTTTCACAGATACGCAGTATTTT. Its protein is CASSPTVEKADRGCFTDTQYF.

The sample holds a few counts of this clonotype. The genes are TRBV6-5 and TRBJ2-3; TRBD1 matches at 10 bases. CDR3 length: 15 residues. From germline, CDR1 is MNHEY and CDR2 SVGAGI. Germline trimming cut 5 bases from V and 4 bases from J; bases unmatched to any gene: 6. The CDR3 DNA follows: TGTGCCAGCAGTCGGACAGGGGGGTTTCCAGATACGCAGTATTTT. As protein: CASSRTGGFPDTQYF.

This clonotype was seen a few times. The V gene is TRBV6-5, the J gene TRBJ1-3; 7 bases fit TRBD1. The CDR3 is 14 residues long. V trimming: 6 bases; J trimming: 5 bases; junction bases outside the gene matches: 7. CDR1 MNHEY and CDR2 SVGAGI come from the germline V gene. CDR3 coding DNA: TGTGCCAGCAGAGGACAGGCCTTTAGAAACACCATATATTTT. Its translation: CASRGQAFRNTIYF.

This chain joins TRBV29-1 and TRBJ2-2, with a tentative D call TRBD1 (5 bases). The CDR3 has 13 amino acids. The germline gives CDR1 SQVTM, CDR2 ANQGSEA. V lost 6 bases and J lost 0, with 8 bases in between. The CDR3 here is CSVQDPNTGELFF. CDR3 nucleotides: TGCAGCGTACAGGACCCGAACACCGGGGAGCTGTTTTTT.